The 25 T cell receptor beta chains below all came from one sample that was sequenced in a study of blood T cell repertoires in COVID-19. Measured with immunoSEQ multiplex PCR; TCRdb has only the in-frame clones, and not every one. Counted here are fewer than 300,000 clones, roughly 84% occurring once; the ten biggest clones make up 8% to 9.5%. The material sequenced was peripheral blood. Every receptor here comes from a human donor in a cohort sampled during active COVID-19.

The CDR3 sequence is CASMMGQHSGNTIYF. As DNA, the CDR3 is TGTGCCAGTATGATGGGGCAGCACTCTGGAAACACCATATATTTT. The gene calls are TRBV19 and TRBJ1-3; tentative D call: TRBD1 (5 bases). The germline V gene encodes CDR1 LNHDA and CDR2 SQIVND (reference sequence). V was trimmed by 7 bases and J by 0 bases, leaving 13 bases between them. This CDR3 is 15 amino acids long.

Note on this clone: Other DNA sequences of this sample code for an identical CDR3. This chain uses TRBV7-9 with TRBJ2-7, with 7 bases lining up with TRBD2. Trimming removed 3 bases from V and 2 bases from J; junction bases left unmatched: 1. The V gene's germline CDR1 is SEHNR and CDR2 FQNEAQ (reference sequence). The CDR3 extends over 13 amino acids. CDR3 nucleotide sequence: TGTGCCAGCAGCTTTGGGGGGGCCTACGAGCAGTACTTC. Its protein is CASSFGGAYEQYF.

The rearrangement uses TRBV5-1 and TRBJ1-2, with unresolved D. Trimming removed 3 bases at V and 6 bases at J, with 12 bases between. The length of the CDR3 is 13 residues. CDR1 is SGHRS and CDR2 is YFSETQ in the germline V gene. The CDR3 spells CASSSPERNGYTF. The CDR3 bases are TGCGCCAGCAGCTCGCCAGAGCGGAATGGCTACACCTTC. Using reference TRBV5-1 and TRBJ1-2 for the parts outside the CDR3, the full variable domain is KAGVTQTPRYLIKTRGQQVTLSCSPISGHRSVSWYQQTPGQGLQFLFEYFSETQRNKGNFPGRFSGRQFSNSRSEMNVSTLELGDSALYLCASSSPERNGYTFGSGTRLTVV.

This clone was counted once. The rearrangement uses TRBV18 and TRBJ1-2; 9 nucleotides align to TRBD1. The germline CDR1 and CDR2 sequences are KGHSH and LQKENI. The CDR3 consists of 15 residues. The ends lost 1 base at V and 7 bases at J; junction bases unmatched: 7. This CDR3 is CASSPRDRVFVGYTF. As DNA, the CDR3 is TGTGCCAGCTCACCACGGGACAGGGTTTTTGTTGGCTACACCTTC.

The chain employs TRBV19 and TRBJ2-7; the match to TRBD1 covers 9 bases. The CDR3 runs to 15 residues. The germline CDR1 and CDR2 sequences are LNHDA and SQIVND (reference sequence). Losses at the gene ends were 5 bases for V and 3 bases for J; bases not matched to a gene: 8. The CDR3 DNA reads as TGTGCCAGTAGTCCAACCGGGACAGGGCACTACGAGCAGTACTTC. Protein sequence: CASSPTGTGHYEQYF.

This clone was recorded only once. The CDR3 DNA reads as TGCGCCAGCAGCTTGGTTGCGGGTTCGAGCTATGGCTACACCTTC. Translating gives CASSLVAGSSYGYTF. This chain joins TRBV5-1 and TRBJ1-2; D gene unclear. CDR1 SGHRS and CDR2 YFSETQ come from the germline V gene. V was cut by 0 bases and J by 4 bases, with 13 bases left in between. The CDR3 consists of 15 residues.

The V and J genes are TRBV5-1 and TRBJ2-7; 12 positions agree with TRBD1. The CDR3 is made up of 15 amino acids. Trimming cost V 7 bases and J 7 bases; bases outside gene matches: 12. Germline V gene lookup returns CDR1 SGHRS and CDR2 YFSETQ. The CDR3 DNA is TGCGCCAGCTCATTCCGGGACAGGGGGCTGGAAGAGCAGTACTTC. Translating it yields CASSFRDRGLEEQYF.

This clone was picked up one time. This rearrangement joins TRBV20-1 to TRBJ2-5; D possibly corresponds to TRBD2 (5 bases). The CDR3 totals 15 residues. Germline V CDR1 and CDR2: DFQATT, SNEGSKA (reference sequence). The V gene lost 3 bases and the J gene lost 0 bases, with 14 bases spanning the gap. The CDR3 nucleotides are TGCAGTGCTAGTGGAGCGGAGGCGTACCAAGAGACCCAGTACTTC. Its protein is CSASGAEAYQETQYF.

V usage is TRBV25-1 and J usage is TRBJ2-7, with 11 bases fitting TRBD2. There are 13 residues in the CDR3. Trimming took 5 bases from V and 6 from J; bases not matched to a gene: 3. Germline V lookup: CDR1 MGHDK, CDR2 SYGVNS. The CDR3 sequence: CASSRLAGSEQYF. In DNA, the CDR3 is TGTGCCAGCAGTCGACTAGCGGGAAGCGAGCAGTACTTC.

The chain carries TRBV10-3 and TRBJ1-6; possible D gene TRBD1, 5 bases. Trimming removed 0 bases from V and 6 bases from J, with 9 bases in between. Per germline, CDR1 ENHRY and CDR2 SYGVKD. CDR3 size: 15 residues. The CDR3 DNA reads as TGTGCCATCAGTGAGTCGAGTCAGGGTAATTCACCCCTCCACTTT. This codes for CAISESSQGNSPLHF.

This clone has a handful of counts. The chain carries TRBV2 and TRBJ1-1; possible D gene TRBD1, 5 bases. The germline V gene has CDR1 SNHLY and CDR2 FYNNEI. The CDR3 totals 14 residues. DNA for the CDR3: TGTTTTTCTCTACTGGGGAGGGGAGGGACTGAAGCTTTCTTT. Residues: CFSLLGRGGTEAFF.

This chain uses TRBV5-3 with TRBJ2-1; D is ambiguous. TRBV5-3 is labeled an ORF, and its function is uncertain. V lost 0 bases and J lost 8, with 9 bases in between. The CDR3 is made up of 13 amino acids. The CDR3 DNA reads as TGTGCCAGAAGCTTGGCCGGTCCTGATGAGCAGTTCTTC. Translating gives CARSLAGPDEQFF.

The chain has TRBV7-9 and TRBJ1-4; D possibly corresponds to TRBD1 (6 bases). V lost 5 bases and J lost 7, with 14 bases in between. The germline V gene has CDR1 SEHNR and CDR2 FQNEAQ (reference sequence). The CDR3 loop spans 14 amino acids. CDR3 protein: CASSLGGLGEKLFF. The CDR3 DNA reads TGTGCCAGCAGCCTCGGGGGGCTGGGTGAAAAACTGTTTTTT. Based on the CDR3 plus reference TRBV7-9 and TRBJ1-4, the full variable domain is DTGVSQNPRHKITKRGQNVTFRCDPISEHNRLYWYRQTLGQGPEFLTYFQNEAQLEKSRLLSDRFSAERPKGSFSTLEIQRTEQGDSAMYLCASSLGGLGEKLFFGSGTQLSVL.

The rearrangement joins TRBV7-9 to TRBJ1-4; D is possibly TRBD1 (6 bases). Trimming left V 5 bases short and J 5 bases short, with 12 bases between. The germline V gene encodes CDR1 SEHNR and CDR2 FQNEAQ (reference sequence). The CDR3 is 14 amino acids. The CDR3 region is CASSPGAVNEKLFF. In DNA, the CDR3 is TGTGCCAGCAGCCCAGGGGCTGTAAATGAAAAACTGTTTTTT.

This clone has just a few counts. This chain links TRBV3-1 (or the pseudogene TRBV3-2) with TRBJ1-2; the match to TRBD1 covers 10 bases. Germline V gene data show CDR1 as LGHDT and CDR2 as YNNKEL (reference sequence). CDR3 size: 16 residues. V shed 3 bases, J shed 6 bases, and the junction held 10 bases outside the gene matches. The DNA of the CDR3 is TGTGCCAGCAGCCAGGGAACGGGACAGGGGATAAATGGCTACACCTTC. It yields the protein CASSQGTGQGINGYTF.

V usage is TRBV29-1 and J usage is TRBJ1-2; 9 positions agree with TRBD1. This CDR3 has 14 amino acids. Trimming took 7 bases from V and 8 from J; bases not matched to a gene: 14. Germline V gives CDR1 SQVTM, CDR2 ANQGSEA. The CDR3 region is CSAQTGGISSGYTF. In nucleotides, the CDR3 is TGCAGCGCTCAGACAGGGGGAATTTCCTCCGGCTACACCTTC.

V is TRBV5-1 and J is TRBJ2-7; possible D gene TRBD1, 6 bases. Germline V lookup: CDR1 SGHRS, CDR2 YFSETQ. Deletions cut 0 bases from V and 5 bases from J, with 15 bases between. The CDR3 runs to 15 residues. The CDR3 DNA reads TGCGCCAGCAGCTTGGGGGCAGGGGCTGTAGACGAGCAGTACTTC. It translates to CASSLGAGAVDEQYF.

V usage is TRBV5-1 and J usage is TRBJ1-6; possibly TRBD1 for D (5 bases). The CDR3 totals 14 residues. CDR1 and CDR2 from the germline V gene are SGHRS and YFSETQ. V lost 1 base and J lost 5, with 7 bases in between. The CDR3 DNA sequence: TGCGCCAGCAGCTTGCTAGGGGATAATTCACCCCTCCACTTT. Protein: CASSLLGDNSPLHF. Full variable domain (rest looked up from reference TRBV5-1 and TRBJ1-6): KAGVTQTPRYLIKTRGQQVTLSCSPISGHRSVSWYQQTPGQGLQFLFEYFSETQRNKGNFPGRFSGRQFSNSRSEMNVSTLELGDSALYLCASSLLGDNSPLHFGNGTRLTVT.

This clone was recorded a few times. The chain combines TRBV18 with TRBJ1-2, with TRBD1 matching over 7 bases. CDR1 KGHSH and CDR2 LQKENI come from the germline V gene. V was pared by 3 bases and J by 8 bases, with 9 bases of the junction left unmatched. CDR3 length equals 14 residues. The CDR3 reads CASSPIATGEGYTF. The CDR3, as DNA: TGTGCCAGCTCACCCATTGCTACAGGGGAGGGCTACACCTTC.

The CDR3 region has the DNA TGTGCCAGCAGAAGCGGGGAAAAGCCTACTAGCACAGATACGCAGTATTTT. Amino acid sequence: CASRSGEKPTSTDTQYF. The J gene is TRBJ2-3, the V gene TRBV11-2; 7 nucleotides match TRBD2. The CDR3 is 17 amino acids. CDR1 and CDR2 (germline): SGHAT, FQNNGV. J was trimmed by 0 bases and V by 6 bases; bases with no gene match: 12.

The V call is TRBV7-8, the J call TRBJ1-1; 7 positions match TRBD1. Unmatched junction bases numbered 7, after V lost 8 bases and J lost 4 bases. The CDR3 runs 13 residues. CDR1 and CDR2 (germline): SGHVS, FQNEAQ. The CDR3 protein is CASGRGARTEAFF. The CDR3 nucleotides read TGTGCCAGCGGCAGGGGGGCTCGCACTGAAGCTTTCTTT.

The chain couples TRBV10-1 to TRBJ2-7; TRBD2 matches 8 bases. This CDR3 has 17 amino acids. Losses at the gene ends were 3 bases for V and 4 bases for J; bases not matched to a gene: 14. Germline V gene sequence: CDR1 WNHNN, CDR2 SYGVQD (reference sequence). CDR3 nucleotide sequence: TGCGCCAGCAGTGATTATCGTCCCGGGAGGGCCAAATACGAGCAGTACTTC. Protein: CASSDYRPGRAKYEQYF.

V is TRBV7-9 and J is TRBJ2-7, with 7 bases identical to TRBD1. This CDR3 comprises 12 residues. J was trimmed by 7 bases and V by 5 bases; bases with no gene match: 5. Germline CDR1 is SEHNR and CDR2 is FQNEAQ (reference sequence). The CDR3 region is CASSRDRAEQYF. The CDR3 nucleotides read TGTGCCAGCAGCCGCGACAGGGCGGAGCAGTACTTC. Variable domain in full (rest from reference TRBV7-9 and TRBJ2-7): DTGVSQNPRHKITKRGQNVTFRCDPISEHNRLYWYRQTLGQGPEFLTYFQNEAQLEKSRLLSDRFSAERPKGSFSTLEIQRTEQGDSAMYLCASSRDRAEQYFGPGTRLTVT.

J is TRBJ2-1 and V is TRBV5-5, with TRBD2 matching 8 bases. V lost 0 bases, J lost 4 bases, and 12 bases stayed unmatched. Per germline, CDR1 SGHKS and CDR2 YYEKEE (reference sequence). The CDR3 runs 18 residues. For the CDR3, the DNA is TGTGCCAGCAGCTTGGGTCCCGCGACGGCGGGAGGTTACAATGAGCAGTTCTTC. Amino acid sequence: CASSLGPATAGGYNEQFF. Full variable domain (rest looked up from reference TRBV5-5 and TRBJ2-1): DAGVTQSPTHLIKTRGQQVTLRCSPISGHKSVSWYQQVLGQGPQFIFQYYEKEERGRGNFPDRFSARQFPNYSSELNVNALLLGDSALYLCASSLGPATAGGYNEQFFGPGTRLTVL.

The chain uses TRBV6-5 and TRBJ2-5; the match to TRBD2 covers 11 bases. J was trimmed by 4 bases and V by 0 bases; bases with no gene match: 1. Germline V lookup: CDR1 MNHEY, CDR2 SVGAGI. The CDR3 totals 15 residues. Here the CDR3 DNA reads TGTGCCAGCAGTTACTCGGGACTAGCGGTAGAGACCCAGTACTTC. This translates into CASSYSGLAVETQYF.